A selection of T cell receptor beta chains follows, all from one sample in a study of regulatory T cells in long-lasting Graves disease. TCRdb re-called the multiplex PCR reads through MiXCR, storing one row per CDR3 protein. The sample lists a few hundred thousand distinct CDR3 sequences, roughly 12% occurring once. These data are also associated with another study on T cells in Graves' hyperthyroidism and ophthalmopathy.

This specimen was peripheral blood mononuclear cells (PBMCs), taken at new diagnosis, from a patient treated with antithyroid drugs. The receptors originated from a woman aged 18-35 years with Graves disease. The conserved cysteine and the conserved F or W are not part of the CDR3 here.

v_call	j_call	cdr3_aa
TRBV19	TRBJ2-1	ASSIGVNEQF
TRBV19	TRBJ1-6	ASSKGARRGSYNSPLH
TRBV20-1	TRBJ2-3	SANRGDTDTQY
TRBV20-1	TRBJ1-1	SARFLTGYVEAF
TRBV20-1	TRBJ2-5	SATQGRKTSGSTTPQETQY
TRBV5-1	TRBJ2-2	ASSIGHTGELF
TRBV15	TRBJ2-1	ATSIVSGLAGLDEQF
TRBV6-2/TRBV6-3	TRBJ2-5	ASSSILAGAHQETQY
TRBV2	TRBJ2-1	ASKRQGFNEQF
TRBV6-2/TRBV6-3	TRBJ1-2	ASSYGELYGYT
TRBV12-3/TRBV12-4	TRBJ2-1	ASSVGRELYNEQF